This T cell receptor beta chain was sequenced for a study of blood T cell repertoires in COVID-19. Study-wide context: Researchers got acute and convalescent COVID-19 samples from the United States, Italy and Spain. The cDNA or gDNA used as material had been derived from T cells, B-cell-depleted T cells, or PBMCs.

TCRdb's copy holds only in-frame clones and misses some; the assay was immunoSEQ multiplex PCR. The sample has about 43,000 clones, about 80% seen once. In germline, CDR1 is MNHEY, CDR2 SVGAGI. The CDR3 runs 15 residues. Trimming cost V 6 bases and J 0 bases, with 12 bases left between them. The chain carries TRBV6-5 and TRBJ1-3; TRBD1 might be the D (5 bases). The specimen was peripheral blood. This receptor was identified in a woman aged 80 or older with acute or convalescent COVID-19. CDR3 sequence: CASSQRGGSGNTIYF. The CDR3 nucleotides are TGTGCCAGCAGCCAGCGCGGGGGCTCTGGAAACACCATATATTTT.